What follows is one TCR beta chain and its context. Its specificity is not known. These data come from a study of T cells in localized non-small cell lung cancer. The study, taken as a whole, reports: Researchers found a median around 59 of the top 100 tumor clones in adjacent lung. A higher density of T cells in blood coincided with extended overall survival. Because researchers sequenced only one region of the tumor, heterogeneity is still possible. Compared with tumor, uninvolved adjacent lung displayed greater T cell clonality, ranking highest overall.

The CDR3 totals 14 residues. Germline CDR1 and CDR2: MNHNS and SASEGT. Trimming stripped 7 bases from V and 2 bases from J, with 15 bases between. Produced via immunoSEQ multiplex PCR; TCRdb's table is partial and in-frame only. This table has 20,000 to 25,000 clones, roughly nine tenths appearing once. Sequencing was performed on peripheral blood, taken before any cancer treatment. The clonotype originates from an older male donor with stage I squamous cell lung carcinoma. This chain uses TRBV6-1 with TRBJ2-7; a weak D match, TRBD2 (5 bases). The CDR3 protein is CASKDFYLPYEQYF. As DNA, the CDR3 is TGTGCCAGCAAGGACTTTTACCTTCCCTACGAGCAGTACTTC.